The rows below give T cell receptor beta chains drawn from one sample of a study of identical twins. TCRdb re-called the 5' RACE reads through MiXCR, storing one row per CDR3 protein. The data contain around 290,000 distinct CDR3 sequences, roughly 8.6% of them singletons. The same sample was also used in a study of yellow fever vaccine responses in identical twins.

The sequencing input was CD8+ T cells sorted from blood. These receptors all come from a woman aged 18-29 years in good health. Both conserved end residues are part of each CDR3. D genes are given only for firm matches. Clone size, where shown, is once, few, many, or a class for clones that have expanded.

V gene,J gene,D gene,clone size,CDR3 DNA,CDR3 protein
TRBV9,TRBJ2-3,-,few,TGTGCCAGCAGCGTAGGAGATCGCCACACAGATACGCAGTATTTT,CASSVGDRHTDTQYF
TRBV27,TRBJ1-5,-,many,TGTGCCAGCAGTCACAATAGCAATCAGCCCCAGCATTTT,CASSHNSNQPQHF
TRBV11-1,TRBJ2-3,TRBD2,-,TGTGCCAGCAGCTCACAACGAACTAGCGGGACTAGCACAGATACGCAGTATTTT,CASSSQRTSGTSTDTQYF
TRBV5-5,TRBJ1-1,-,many,TGTGCCAGCAGCTTGGACCTTAACACTGAAGCTTTCTTT,CASSLDLNTEAFF
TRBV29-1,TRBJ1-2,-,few,TGCAGCGTTGAATCAGAGGAGAACTATGGCTACACCTTC,CSVESEENYGYTF
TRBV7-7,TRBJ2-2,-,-,TGTGCTAGCAGCGCCGACACGAACACCGGGGAGCTGTTTTTT,CASSADTNTGELFF
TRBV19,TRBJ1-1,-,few,TGTGCCAGTGCGGAAGGAGGGGGAACTGAAGCTTTCTTT,CASAEGGGTEAFF
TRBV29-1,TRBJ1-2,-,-,TGCAGCGTTGAGCCGGGACAAGGGTTTAACTATGGCTACACCTTC,CSVEPGQGFNYGYTF
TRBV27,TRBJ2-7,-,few,TGTGCCAGCAACCCGGGAAGTGGATACGAGCAGTACTTC,CASNPGSGYEQYF
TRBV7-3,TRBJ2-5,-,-,TGTGCCAGCAGCCCGCACCACTCGGTCCCGTACCAAGAGACCCAGTACTTC,CASSPHHSVPYQETQYF
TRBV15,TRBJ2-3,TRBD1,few,TGTGCCACCAGCAGGGTGGGACAGGGGGTTGTAGATACGCAGTATTTT,CATSRVGQGVVDTQYF
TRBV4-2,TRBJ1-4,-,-,TGTGCCATGAGCCCCGGGCACCTCTGCTGGGAACTGCTTTTT,CAMSPGHLCWELLF
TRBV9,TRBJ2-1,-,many,TGTGCCAGCAGCGTAGCCTTGGGAATCTCCTACAATGAGCAGTTCTTC,CASSVALGISYNEQFF
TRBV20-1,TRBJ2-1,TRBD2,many,TGCAGTGCTAGAGTATTGGGTAGCGGGGGTGGTTCGTACAATGAGCAGTTCTTC,CSARVLGSGGGSYNEQFF
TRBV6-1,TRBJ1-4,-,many,TGTGCCAGCCTCGGTTATGGCGGGGGGCCAGGTGAAAAACTGTTTTTT,CASLGYGGGPGEKLFF
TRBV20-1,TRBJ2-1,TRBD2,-,TGCAGTGCTAGAACACTAGCGGGGGGGATATACACCGAGCAGTTCTTC,CSARTLAGGIYTEQFF
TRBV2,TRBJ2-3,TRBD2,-,TGTGCCATCTGTTTACCCGGAGAGATGGGACTAGCAGCAGATACGCAGTATTTT,CAICLPGEMGLAADTQYF
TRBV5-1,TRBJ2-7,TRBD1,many,TGCGCCAGCAGCCACGGACAGGGGTATTCCTACGAGCAGTACTTC,CASSHGQGYSYEQYF
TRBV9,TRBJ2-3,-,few,TGTGCCAGCAGCGCTTGGGGCACAGATACGCAGTATTTT,CASSAWGTDTQYF
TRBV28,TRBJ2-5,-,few,TGTGCCAGCAGCCCTCCATTGGGGCGCGTAGGGGAGACCCAGTACTTC,CASSPPLGRVGETQYF
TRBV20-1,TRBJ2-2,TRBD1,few,TGCAGTGCTAGAGATGGGACAGCGATGGACGGGGAGCTGTTTTTT,CSARDGTAMDGELFF
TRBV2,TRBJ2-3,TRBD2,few,TGTGCCAGCTCCCGAGGTAGCGGGGGTTTAGATACGCAGTATTTT,CASSRGSGGLDTQYF
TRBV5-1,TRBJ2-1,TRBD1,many,TGCGCCAGCAGCACCCGGGACAGGGAACCCTACAATGAGCAGTTCTTC,CASSTRDREPYNEQFF
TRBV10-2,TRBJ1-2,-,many,TGCGCCAGCCGACAGGCAGCTAACTATGGCTACACCTTC,CASRQAANYGYTF
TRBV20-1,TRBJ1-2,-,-,TGCAGTGCTAGAGGACAGGAGCAAAACTATGGCTACACCTTC,CSARGQEQNYGYTF
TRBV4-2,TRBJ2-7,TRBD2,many,TGTGCCAGCAGCCAAGGTCACACGGGACTAGCGTACGAGCAGTACTTC,CASSQGHTGLAYEQYF
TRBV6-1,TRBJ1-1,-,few,TGTGCCAGCAATATCCTCGGCACGGGACCTGAAGCTTTCTTT,CASNILGTGPEAFF
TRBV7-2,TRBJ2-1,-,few,TGTGCCAGCAGCTGGACCGGGACAGGGGGCACTAGCGGGAGGGCCCCCACCTACAATGAGCAGTTCTTC,CASSWTGTGGTSGRAPTYNEQFF
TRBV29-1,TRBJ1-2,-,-,TGCAGCGCCGAAGACGGAACCTATGGCTACACCTTC,CSAEDGTYGYTF
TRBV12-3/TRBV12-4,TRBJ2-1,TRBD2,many,TGCGCCAGCAGCTTCGGACTAGCGGGTGAGCAGTTCTTC,CASSFGLAGEQFF
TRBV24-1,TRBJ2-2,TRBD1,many,TGTGCCACCAGTGGGCACAGGGGCTGGGAGCTGTTTTTT,CATSGHRGWELFF
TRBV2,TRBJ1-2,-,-,TGTGCCAGCAGTGAGAGCGGTGAAGCTAACTATGGCTACACCTTC,CASSESGEANYGYTF
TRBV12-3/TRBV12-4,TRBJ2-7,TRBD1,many,TGTGCCAGCAGTTTTCGGGACAGCTACGAGCAGTACTTC,CASSFRDSYEQYF
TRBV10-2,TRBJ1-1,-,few,TGCGCCAGCAGTGACTGGGTTTCCACTGAAGCTTTCTTT,CASSDWVSTEAFF
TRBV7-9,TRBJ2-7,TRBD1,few,TGTGCCAGCAGCCCCAAGACAGGGTCTGCCTACGAGCAGTACTTC,CASSPKTGSAYEQYF
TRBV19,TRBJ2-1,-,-,TGTGCCAGTAGTATGGACTTATTTGAGCAGTTCTTC,CASSMDLFEQFF
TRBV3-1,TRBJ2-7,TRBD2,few,TGTGCCAGCAGCCAAGTGCAAGCGGGGGCCTACGAGCAGTACTTC,CASSQVQAGAYEQYF
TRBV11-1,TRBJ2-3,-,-,TGTGCCAGCAGCTTAGTGGTAGGTCTACAACGTCCTAGCACAGATACGCAGTATTTT,CASSLVVGLQRPSTDTQYF
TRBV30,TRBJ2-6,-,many,TGTGCCTGGAGACCCTACTCTGGGGCCAACGTCCTGACTTTC,CAWRPYSGANVLTF
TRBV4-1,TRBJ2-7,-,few,TGCGCCAGCAGCCCTTCACTCTCCTACGAGCAGTACTTC,CASSPSLSYEQYF
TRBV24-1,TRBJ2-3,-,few,TGTGCCACCAGTGATTTGGAGGGTACCGTAGCAGATACGCAGTATTTT,CATSDLEGTVADTQYF
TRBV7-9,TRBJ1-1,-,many,TGTGCCAGCAAGCGACCCACCGCGGGCACTGAAGCTTTCTTT,CASKRPTAGTEAFF
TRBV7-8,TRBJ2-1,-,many,TGTGCCAGCAGCAACGCGGAGTCCTTGGGGGAGCAGTTCTTC,CASSNAESLGEQFF
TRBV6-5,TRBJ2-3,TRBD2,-,TGTGCCAGCAGTTCACTAGCGGGAGGGCAGTATTTT,CASSSLAGGQYF
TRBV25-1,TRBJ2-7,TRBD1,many,TGTGCCAGCAGTGAATATGGGACAGCGCCCTACGAGCAGTACTTC,CASSEYGTAPYEQYF
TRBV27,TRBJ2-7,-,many,TGTGCCAGCAGTTCAGGACTACAAAACTACGAGCAGTACTTC,CASSSGLQNYEQYF
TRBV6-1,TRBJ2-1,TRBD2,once,TGTGCCAGCAGTAAAACTAGCGGGGAAGGTAATGAGCAGTTCTTC,CASSKTSGEGNEQFF
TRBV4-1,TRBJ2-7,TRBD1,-,TGCGCCAGCAGCCAAGGGGACAGCTCCTACGAGCAGTACTTC,CASSQGDSSYEQYF
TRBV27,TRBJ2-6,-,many,TGTGCCAGCAGTTTACCTTCGGGCTCTGGGGCCAACGTCCTGACTTTC,CASSLPSGSGANVLTF